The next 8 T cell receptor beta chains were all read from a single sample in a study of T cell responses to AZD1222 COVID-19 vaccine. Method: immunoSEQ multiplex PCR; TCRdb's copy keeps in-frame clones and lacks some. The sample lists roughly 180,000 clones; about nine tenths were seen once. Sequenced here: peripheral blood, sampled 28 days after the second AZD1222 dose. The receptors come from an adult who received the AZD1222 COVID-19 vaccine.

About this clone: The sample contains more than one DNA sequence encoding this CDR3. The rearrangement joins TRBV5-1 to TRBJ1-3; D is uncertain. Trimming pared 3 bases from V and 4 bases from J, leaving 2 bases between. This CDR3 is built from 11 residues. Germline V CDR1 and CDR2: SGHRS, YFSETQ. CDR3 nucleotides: TGCGCCAGCAGCTCGGGAAACACCATATATTTT. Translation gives CASSSGNTIYF.

The CDR3 spells CASSLPGELFF. For the CDR3, the DNA is TGTGCCAGCAGCCTCCCCGGGGAGCTGTTTTTT. V gene TRBV11-2 combines with J gene TRBJ2-2, with unresolved D. V lost 5 bases to trimming and J lost 6 bases, with 4 bases between them. The length of the CDR3 is 11 residues. Germline assignment: CDR1 SGHAT and CDR2 FQNNGV. Filled out from reference TRBV11-2 and TRBJ2-2, the complete variable domain reads EAGVAQSPRYKIIEKRQSVAFWCNPISGHATLYWYQQILGQGPKLLIQFQNNGVVDDSQLPKDRFSAERLKGVDSTLKIQPAKLEDSAVYLCASSLPGELFFGEGSRLTVL.

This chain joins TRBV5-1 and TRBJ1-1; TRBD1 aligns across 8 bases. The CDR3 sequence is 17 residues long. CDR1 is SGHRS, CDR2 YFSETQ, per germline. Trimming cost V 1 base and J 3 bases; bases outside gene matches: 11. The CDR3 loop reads CASSLNRGNMLYTEAFF. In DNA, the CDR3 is TGCGCCAGCAGCTTGAACAGGGGGAATATGCTGTACACTGAAGCTTTCTTT.

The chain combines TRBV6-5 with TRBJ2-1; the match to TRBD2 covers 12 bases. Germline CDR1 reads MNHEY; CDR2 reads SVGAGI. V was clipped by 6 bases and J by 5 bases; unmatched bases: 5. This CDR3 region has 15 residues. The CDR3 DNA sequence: TGTGCCAGCAGGGCACTAGCGGGAGGCCACAATGAGCAGTTCTTC. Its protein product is CASRALAGGHNEQFF.

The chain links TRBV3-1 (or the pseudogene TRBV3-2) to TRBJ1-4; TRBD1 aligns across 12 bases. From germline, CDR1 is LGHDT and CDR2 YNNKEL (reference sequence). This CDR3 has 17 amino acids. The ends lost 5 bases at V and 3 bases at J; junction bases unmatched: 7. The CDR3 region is CASSFRDRGLSNEKLFF. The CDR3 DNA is TGTGCCAGCAGCTTCCGGGACAGGGGGCTTTCTAATGAAAAACTGTTTTTT.

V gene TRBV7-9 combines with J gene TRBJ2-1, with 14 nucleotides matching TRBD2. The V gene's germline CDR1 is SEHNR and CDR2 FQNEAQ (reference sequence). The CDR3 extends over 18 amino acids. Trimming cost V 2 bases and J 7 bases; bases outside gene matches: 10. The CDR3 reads CASSLPLRLAGGQNEQFF. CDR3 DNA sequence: TGTGCCAGCAGCTTACCCTTAAGACTAGCGGGGGGGCAGAATGAGCAGTTCTTC.

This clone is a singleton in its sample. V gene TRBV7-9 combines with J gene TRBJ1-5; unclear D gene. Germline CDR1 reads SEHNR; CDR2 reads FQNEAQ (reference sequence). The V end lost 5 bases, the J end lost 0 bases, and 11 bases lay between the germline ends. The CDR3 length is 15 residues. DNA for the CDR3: TGTGCCAGCAGCGCAGCGGGATCTAGCAATCAGCCCCAGCATTTT. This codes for CASSAAGSSNQPQHF.

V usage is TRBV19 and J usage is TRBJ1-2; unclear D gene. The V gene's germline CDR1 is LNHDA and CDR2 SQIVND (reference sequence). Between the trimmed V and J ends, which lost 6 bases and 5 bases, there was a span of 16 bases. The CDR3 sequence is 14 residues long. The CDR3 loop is CASSDTRSIYGYTF. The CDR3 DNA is TGTGCCAGTAGCGATACTCGGAGTATATATGGCTACACCTTC.